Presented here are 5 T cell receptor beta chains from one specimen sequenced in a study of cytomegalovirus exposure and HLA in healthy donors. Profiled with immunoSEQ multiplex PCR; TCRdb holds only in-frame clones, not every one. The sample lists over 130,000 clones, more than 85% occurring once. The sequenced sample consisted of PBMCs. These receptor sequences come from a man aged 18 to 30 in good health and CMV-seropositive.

The CDR3 spells CASSQGDYNEQFF. The DNA of the CDR3 is TGTGCCAGCAGCCAAGGAGACTACAATGAGCAGTTCTTC. The V and J genes are TRBV6-1 and TRBJ2-1; D is ambiguous. Germline V gene lookup returns CDR1 MNHNS and CDR2 SASEGT. CDR3 length: 13 residues. Trimming pared 6 bases from V and 3 bases from J, leaving 9 bases between.

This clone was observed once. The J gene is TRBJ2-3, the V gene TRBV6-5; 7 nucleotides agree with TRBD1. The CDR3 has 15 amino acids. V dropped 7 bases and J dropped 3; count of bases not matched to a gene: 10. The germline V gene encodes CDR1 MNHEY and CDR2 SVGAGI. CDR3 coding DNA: TGTGCCAGCACCGACGACAGGGATGGAACAGATACGCAGTATTTT. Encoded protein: CASTDDRDGTDTQYF.

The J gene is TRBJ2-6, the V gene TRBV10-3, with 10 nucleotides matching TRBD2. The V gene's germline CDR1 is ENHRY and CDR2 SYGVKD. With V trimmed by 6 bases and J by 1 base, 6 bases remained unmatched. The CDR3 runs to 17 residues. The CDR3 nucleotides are TGTGCCATCAGCCTAGCGGGGGCCTCATCTGGGGCCAACGTCCTGACTTTC. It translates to CAISLAGASSGANVLTF.

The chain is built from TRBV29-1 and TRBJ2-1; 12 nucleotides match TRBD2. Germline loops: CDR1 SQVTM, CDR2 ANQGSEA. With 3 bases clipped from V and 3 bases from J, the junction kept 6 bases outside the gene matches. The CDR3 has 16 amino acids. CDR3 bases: TGCAGCGTTGAGGATCTAGCGGGGGGGTACTACAATGAGCAGTTCTTC. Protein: CSVEDLAGGYYNEQFF.

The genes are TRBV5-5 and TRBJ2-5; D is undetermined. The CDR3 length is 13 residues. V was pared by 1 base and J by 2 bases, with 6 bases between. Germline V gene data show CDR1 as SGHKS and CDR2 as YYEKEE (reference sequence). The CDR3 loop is CASSLPGQETQYF. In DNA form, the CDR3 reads TGTGCCAGCAGCTTGCCAGGTCAAGAGACCCAGTACTTC.